This entry describes one T cell receptor beta chain. Generated by immunoSEQ multiplex PCR, the TCRdb table keeps only in-frame clones and is missing some. The top ten clones hold approximately 2% of a sample with tens of thousands of clones, about 91% of them seen once. This entry comes from a study of blood T cell repertoires in COVID-19. Sequenced input: peripheral blood. This receptor was obtained from a woman older than 75 with active or convalescent COVID-19.

DNA for the CDR3: TGCAGCGCCCGACAGGCACATGAGCAGTTCTTC. This codes for CSARQAHEQFF. V is TRBV29-1 and J is TRBJ2-1; possibly TRBD1 for D (6 bases). CDR1 is SQVTM, CDR2 ANQGSEA, per germline. CDR3 length: 11 amino acids. Trimming removed 7 bases at V and 8 bases at J, with 12 bases between.